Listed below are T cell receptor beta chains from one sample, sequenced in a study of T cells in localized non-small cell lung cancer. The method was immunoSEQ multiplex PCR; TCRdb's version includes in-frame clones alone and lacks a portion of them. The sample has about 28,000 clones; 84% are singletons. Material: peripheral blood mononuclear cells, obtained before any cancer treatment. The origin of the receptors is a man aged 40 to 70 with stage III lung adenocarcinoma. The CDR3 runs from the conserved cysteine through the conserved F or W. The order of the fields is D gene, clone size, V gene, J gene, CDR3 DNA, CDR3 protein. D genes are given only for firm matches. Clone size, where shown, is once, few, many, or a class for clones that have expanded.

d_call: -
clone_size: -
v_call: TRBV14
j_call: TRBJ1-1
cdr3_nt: TGTGCCAGCAGCCGCTCGGGAGCCTTGAACACTGAAGCTTTCTTT
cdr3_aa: CASSRSGALNTEAFF

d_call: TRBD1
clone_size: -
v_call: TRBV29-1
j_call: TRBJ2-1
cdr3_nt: TGCAGCGTTGACAGGACAGGCGATGAGCAGTTCTTC
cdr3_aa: CSVDRTGDEQFF

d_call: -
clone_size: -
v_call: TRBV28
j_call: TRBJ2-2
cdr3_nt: TGTGCCAGCAGTACCGGGACAACGAACACCGGGGAGCTGTTTTTT
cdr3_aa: CASSTGTTNTGELFF

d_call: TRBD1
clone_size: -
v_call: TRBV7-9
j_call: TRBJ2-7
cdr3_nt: TGTGCCAGCAGCTTTCAGGGGGCGGTCGACGAGCAGTACTTC
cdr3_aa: CASSFQGAVDEQYF

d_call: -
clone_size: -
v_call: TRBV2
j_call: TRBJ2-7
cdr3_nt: TGTGCCAGCAGTGAGGTTCAGGGGACCACCTACGAGCAGTACTTC
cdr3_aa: CASSEVQGTTYEQYF

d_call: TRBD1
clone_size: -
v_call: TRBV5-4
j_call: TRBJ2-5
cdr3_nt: TGTGCCAGCAGCGAACCGGGACAGGGGGGAGAGACCCAGTACTTC
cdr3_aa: CASSEPGQGGETQYF

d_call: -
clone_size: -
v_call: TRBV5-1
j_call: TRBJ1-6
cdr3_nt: TGCGCCAGCAGCCCAAGCACGGGCCTGAATTCACCCCTCCACTTT
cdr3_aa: CASSPSTGLNSPLHF

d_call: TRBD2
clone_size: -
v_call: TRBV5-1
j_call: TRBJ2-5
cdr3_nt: TGCGCCAGCACTAGCGGGGCCCAAGAGACCCAGTACTTC
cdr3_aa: CASTSGAQETQYF

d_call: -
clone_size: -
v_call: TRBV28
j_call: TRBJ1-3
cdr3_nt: TGTGCCAGCAGTTTTGGGGGTCACGGAAACACCATATATTTT
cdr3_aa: CASSFGGHGNTIYF

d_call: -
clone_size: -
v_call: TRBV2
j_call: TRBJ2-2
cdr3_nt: TGTGCCAGCAGGGAAGGTGTCTACACCGGGGAGCTGTTTTTT
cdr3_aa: CASREGVYTGELFF

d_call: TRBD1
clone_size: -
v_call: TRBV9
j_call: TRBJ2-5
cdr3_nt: TGTGCCAGCAGCCCGCGGACAGGGCTACAAGAGACCCAGTACTTC
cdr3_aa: CASSPRTGLQETQYF

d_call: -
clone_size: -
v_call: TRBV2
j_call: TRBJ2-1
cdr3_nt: TGTGCCAGCAGTGTAGATTATTCCTCTTACAATGAGCAGTTCTTC
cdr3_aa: CASSVDYSSYNEQFF

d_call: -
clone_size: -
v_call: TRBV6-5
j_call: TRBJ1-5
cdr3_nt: TGTGCCAGCAGTTCGGAAAGGTTTGGCAATCAGCCCCAGCATTTT
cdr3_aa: CASSSERFGNQPQHF

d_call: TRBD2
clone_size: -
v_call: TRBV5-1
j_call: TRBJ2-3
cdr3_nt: TGCGCCAGCAGCTTGGCCCCGGGGGGAGGGACAGATACGCAGTATTTT
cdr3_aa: CASSLAPGGGTDTQYF

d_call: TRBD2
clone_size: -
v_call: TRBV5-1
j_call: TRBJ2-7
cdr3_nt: TGCGCCAGCAGCTTACTAGCGGGTCCCTCAAACGAGCAGTACTTC
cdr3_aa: CASSLLAGPSNEQYF

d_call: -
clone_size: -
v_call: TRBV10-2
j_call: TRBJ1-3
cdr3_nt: TGCGCCAGCCGTGACCCTGATGGTAGGGGGAATTTT
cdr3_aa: CASRDPDGRGNF

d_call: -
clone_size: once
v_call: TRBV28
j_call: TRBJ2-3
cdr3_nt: TGTGCCAGCAGTTTCCCCCGCGGGAAGAGCACAGATACGCAGTATTTT
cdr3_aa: CASSFPRGKSTDTQYF

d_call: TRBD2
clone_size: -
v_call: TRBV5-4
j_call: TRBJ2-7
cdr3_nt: TGTGCCAGCAGCACAATTAGCGGGAGAACATCATACGAGCAGTACTTC
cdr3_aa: CASSTISGRTSYEQYF

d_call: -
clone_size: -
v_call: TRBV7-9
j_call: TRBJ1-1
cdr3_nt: TGTGCCAGCAGCTTAGGGGCTAGTGGGGGCCACAGATTGTTCTTT
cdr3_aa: CASSLGASGGHRLFF

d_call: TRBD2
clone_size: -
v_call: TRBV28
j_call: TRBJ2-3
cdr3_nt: TGTGCCAGCAGTTCGGCAGGACTAGCGGGTGCCACAGATACGCAGTATTTT
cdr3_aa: CASSSAGLAGATDTQYF

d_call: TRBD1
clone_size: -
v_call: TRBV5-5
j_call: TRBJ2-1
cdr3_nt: TGTGCCAGCAGCTTAGGGGGCCCTCAGAGCTCCTACAATGAGCAGTTCTTC
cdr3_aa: CASSLGGPQSSYNEQFF

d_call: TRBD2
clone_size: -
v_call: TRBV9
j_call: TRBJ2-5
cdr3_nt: TGTGCCAGCAGCGTAGTGGCGGGGGAGGGTGGGACCCAGTACTTC
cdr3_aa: CASSVVAGEGGTQYF

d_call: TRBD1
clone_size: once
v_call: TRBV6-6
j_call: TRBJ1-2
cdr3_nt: TGTGCCAGCAGTTACTCGGGACAGGGGGCTGTTGGCTACACCTTC
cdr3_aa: CASSYSGQGAVGYTF

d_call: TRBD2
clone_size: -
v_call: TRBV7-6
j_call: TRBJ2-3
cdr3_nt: TGTGCCAGCAGCTTAGAGGTTAGGACTAGCGGGGTGGCAGATACGCAGTATTTT
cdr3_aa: CASSLEVRTSGVADTQYF

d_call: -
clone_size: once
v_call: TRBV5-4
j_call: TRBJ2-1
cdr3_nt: TGTGCCAGCAGCTTGATTGGGGTAGATGAGCAGTTCTTC
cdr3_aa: CASSLIGVDEQFF

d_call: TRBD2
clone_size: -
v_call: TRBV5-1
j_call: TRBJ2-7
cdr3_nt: TGCGCCAGCAGCTTGGCCAGCGGGAGTTACGAGCAGTACTTC
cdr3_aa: CASSLASGSYEQYF

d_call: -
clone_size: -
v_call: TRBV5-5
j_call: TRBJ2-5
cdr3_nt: TGTGCCAGCAGCTTGGTAGCAGCTGAGACCCAGTACTTC
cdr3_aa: CASSLVAAETQYF

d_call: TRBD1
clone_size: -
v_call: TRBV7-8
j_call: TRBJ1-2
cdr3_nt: TGTGCCAGCAGCTTCCAGCGGACAGGGCGATCTGGCTACACCTTC
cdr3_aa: CASSFQRTGRSGYTF

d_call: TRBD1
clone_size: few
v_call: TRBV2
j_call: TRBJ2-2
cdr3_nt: TGTGCCAGCACCGAGCAGGGGGCCGGGGAGCTGTTTTTT
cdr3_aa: CASTEQGAGELFF

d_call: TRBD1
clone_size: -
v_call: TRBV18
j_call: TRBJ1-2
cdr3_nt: TGTGCCAGCTCACGTGGACAGGGATCGGGCTACACCTTC
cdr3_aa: CASSRGQGSGYTF

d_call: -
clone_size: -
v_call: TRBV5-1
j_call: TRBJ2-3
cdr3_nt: TGCGCCAGCAGCTTGGGCCGAGCCACAGATACGCAGTATTTT
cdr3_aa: CASSLGRATDTQYF

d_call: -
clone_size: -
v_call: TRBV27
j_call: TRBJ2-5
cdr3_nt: TGTGCCAGCAGTTCCTCGACTGGGAGGTTAGAGACCCAGTACTTC
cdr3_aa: CASSSSTGRLETQYF

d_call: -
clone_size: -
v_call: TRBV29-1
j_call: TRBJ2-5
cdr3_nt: TGCAGCGTTGTCGGTGTGTATGGCACCCAGTACTTC
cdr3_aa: CSVVGVYGTQYF

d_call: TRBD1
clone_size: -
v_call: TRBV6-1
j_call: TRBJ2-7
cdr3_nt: TGTGCCAGCAACCCCGACAGGGGGCGTTGGGAGCAGTACTTC
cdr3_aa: CASNPDRGRWEQYF

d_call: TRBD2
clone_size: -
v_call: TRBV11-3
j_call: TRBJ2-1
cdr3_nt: TGTGCCAGCAGCTTATTTTCCGGGGGGGATGATGAGCAGTTCTTC
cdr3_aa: CASSLFSGGDDEQFF

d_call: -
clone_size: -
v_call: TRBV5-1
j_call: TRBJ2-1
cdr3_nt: TGCGCCAGCAGCTCGGACGGGACCTCCCCGGAGCAGTTCTTC
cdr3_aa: CASSSDGTSPEQFF